These 5 T cell receptor beta chains were all obtained from the same sample, sequenced in a study of T cell responses to AZD1222 COVID-19 vaccine. The protocol was immunoSEQ multiplex PCR, while the TCRdb copy is restricted to in-frame clones and leaves out a portion. The sample lists approximately 90,000 clones, 89% occurring once. The material sequenced was peripheral blood, taken 28 days after the second AZD1222 dose. The receptor set was obtained from an adult who received the AZD1222 COVID-19 vaccine.

The V gene is TRBV14, the J gene TRBJ2-7; 11 bases are a match to TRBD1. Germline values: CDR1 SGHDN, CDR2 FVKESK. V lost 4 bases to trimming and J lost 3 bases; unmatched junction nucleotides: 5. The CDR3 contains 15 residues. The chain's CDR3 is CASSRRDRGIYEQYF. CDR3 nucleotides: TGTGCCAGCAGCCGGCGGGACAGGGGGATCTACGAGCAGTACTTC.

This chain joins TRBV29-1 and TRBJ2-3, with 9 bases aligning to TRBD2. Trimming cost V 6 bases and J 0 bases; bases outside gene matches: 4. Germline CDR1 SQVTM, CDR2 ANQGSEA. CDR3 length: 14 amino acids. The DNA of the CDR3 is TGCAGCGTAAAAGCGGGGGGAAGCACAGATACGCAGTATTTT. Translating it yields CSVKAGGSTDTQYF.

V gene TRBV2 combines with J gene TRBJ2-2, with D unresolved. V gave up 8 bases and J gave up 6 bases, with 10 bases separating them. The germline CDR1 and CDR2 sequences are SNHLY and FYNNEI. This CDR3 is built from 12 residues. The CDR3 DNA sequence: TGTGCCAGCTGGGTTGGGTCCGGGGAGCTGTTTTTT. This codes for CASWVGSGELFF.

The CDR3 nucleotides are TGTGCCAGCAGCTGGAGCCAGGGAGCGGGGGGCACAGATACGCAGTATTTT. As protein: CASSWSQGAGGTDTQYF. The chain has TRBV7-9 and TRBJ2-3; 8 positions match TRBD2. CDR1 is SEHNR and CDR2 is FQNEAQ in the germline V gene (reference sequence). J gave up 1 base and V 4 bases, and 10 bases lay outside the gene matches. The CDR3 loop spans 17 amino acids.

V and J are TRBV2 and TRBJ2-4; D ambiguous. The CDR3 is made up of 14 amino acids. Germline V CDR1 and CDR2: SNHLY, FYNNEI. V lost 7 bases to trimming and J lost 0 bases, with 10 bases between them. The CDR3 DNA sequence: TGTGCCAGCAAAGCGACCGTAGCCAAAAACATTCAGTACTTC. Amino acids: CASKATVAKNIQYF.